This T cell receptor (beta chain) stems from a study of blood T cell repertoires in COVID-19. Study details: COVID-19 samples, acute and convalescent, were from the United States, Italy and Spain.

Germline V gene lookup returns CDR1 KGHSH and CDR2 LQKENI. The J segment lost 2 bases and the V segment lost 6 bases, leaving 5 bases of the junction unmatched. The CDR3 runs to 14 residues. Study processing details: How many nucleated cells were present was estimated from reference gene primer amplification. The method was immunoSEQ multiplex PCR; TCRdb's version includes in-frame clones alone and lacks a portion of them. V, J and clone size are taken as reported in that table, and D and trimming were inferred from the DNA itself. The sample lists 150,000 to 200,000 clones; over 60% were seen once. This chain links TRBV18 with TRBJ1-1, with TRBD1 identical over 8 bases. Sequenced: peripheral blood. This receptor was identified in a man aged 55-75 years with acute or convalescent COVID-19. CDR3: CASSQQGVNTEAFF. The CDR3 nucleotides read TGTGCCAGCTCTCAACAGGGGGTAAACACTGAAGCTTTCTTT.